This T cell receptor (beta chain) was recovered during a study of identical twins. Findings and limits, study-wide: Surplus twin overlap in beta out-of-frame sequences was less pronounced. Modelling underestimated the level of out-of-frame TCR alpha sharing observed in monozygotic twins.

Worth noting for this clonotype: Its antigen is not known.

A universal primer binding site was introduced by template switching. The final cDNA contained unique molecular identifiers. Each CDR3 protein is one row after TCRdb ran MiXCR on the 5' RACE reads. This table holds hundreds of thousands of distinct CDR3 sequences, around 12% found once. The CDR3 is 18 residues long. CDR1 and CDR2 (germline): DFQATT, SNEGSKA (reference sequence). Trimming cost V 0 bases and J 6 bases, with 23 bases left between them. This sample also belongs to another study, concerning yellow fever vaccine responses in identical twins.

Sequenced input: CD8+ T cells sorted from blood. The TCR comes from a woman between 18 and 30 years old in good health. The chain carries TRBV20-1 and TRBJ2-2; no clear D. CDR3 sequence (DNA): TGCAGTGCTAGAGAAAAGACCTGGGGAAAGGATAAGCCCGGGGAGCTGTTTTTT. This gives the protein CSAREKTWGKDKPGELFF.